This T cell receptor (beta chain) was found in a study of PD-1 blockade in classical Hodgkin lymphoma. Study as a whole: Administration of nivolumab to patients was at 3 mg/kg intravenously every 2 weeks.

The time point was: cycle 4 day 1 (C4D1), after more than five weeks of nivolumab. All patients experienced relapse after autologous stem cell transplantation, and brentuximab vedotin exposure was variable. The repertoire was sequenced with immunoSEQ multiplex PCR; TCRdb's copy has only in-frame clones and lacks some. The data hold tens of thousands of clones, with roughly 78% observed a single time. J was trimmed by 10 bases and V by 5 bases; bases with no gene match: 13. This CDR3 spans 16 amino acids. CDR1 is SGHTA and CDR2 is FQGNSA in the germline V gene. Comment on this clone: Its antigen is still unknown.

Study conclusions and caveats: The diversity seen at baseline in complete responders resembled that of newly diagnosed patients. TCR diversity in CD4+, not CD8+, cells rose significantly by C4D1.

This receptor was identified in a human donor with classical Hodgkin lymphoma. This rearrangement joins TRBV7-2 to TRBJ2-1, with 11 bases identical to TRBD2. Sequenced here: peripheral blood mononuclear cells (PBMCs), sampled before the fourth cycle of nivolumab. CDR3 residues: CASSPLAGVPAREQFF. The CDR3 coding sequence is TGTGCCAGCAGCCCACTAGCGGGGGTGCCAGCTCGGGAGCAGTTCTTC.